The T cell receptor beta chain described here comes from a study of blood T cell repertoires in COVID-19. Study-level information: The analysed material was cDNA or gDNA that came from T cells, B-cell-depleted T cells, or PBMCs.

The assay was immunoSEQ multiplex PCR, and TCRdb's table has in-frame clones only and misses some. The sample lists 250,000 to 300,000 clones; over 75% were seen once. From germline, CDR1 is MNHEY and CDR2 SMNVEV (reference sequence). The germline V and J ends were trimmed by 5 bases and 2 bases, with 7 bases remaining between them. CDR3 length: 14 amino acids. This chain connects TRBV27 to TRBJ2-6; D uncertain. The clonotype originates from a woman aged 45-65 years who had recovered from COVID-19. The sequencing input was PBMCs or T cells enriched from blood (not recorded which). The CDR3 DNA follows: TGTGCCAGCAGTGCAAACACTGGGGCCAACGTCCTGACTTTC. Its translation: CASSANTGANVLTF. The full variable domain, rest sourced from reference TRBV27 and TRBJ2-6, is EAQVTQNPRYLITVTGKKLTVTCSQNMNHEYMSWYRQDPGLGLRQIYYSMNVEVTDKGDVPEGYKVSRKEKRNFPLILESPSPNQTSLYFCASSANTGANVLTFGAGSRLTVL.